Listed below are T cell receptor beta chains from one sample, sequenced in a study of cytomegalovirus exposure and HLA in healthy donors. Assay: immunoSEQ multiplex PCR; the TCRdb copy retains only in-frame clones and omits some. The table lists 55,000 to 85,000 clones, over 60% of them singletons. Material: PBMCs. The receptors derive from a woman in her forties or fifties in good health and CMV-seronegative. Both conserved end residues are part of each CDR3. The order of the fields is V gene, J gene, CDR3 protein.

TRBV4-3	TRBJ2-7	CASSPNVQGSYEQYF
TRBV5-1	TRBJ2-3	CASSLLDSDTQYF
TRBV5-6	TRBJ1-2	CASSQPSGQGNGGYTF
TRBV5-1	TRBJ1-1	CASSLGQGGAEAFF
TRBV28	TRBJ1-2	CASSLSGQGAYYGYTF
TRBV7-3	TRBJ2-1	CASSLAGSYNEQFF
TRBV2	TRBJ2-2	CASSAYGGLPGGELFF
TRBV11-3	TRBJ1-1	CASSSATGENTEAFF
TRBV19	TRBJ2-5	CASSITTGYRETQYF
TRBV27	TRBJ2-1	CASSLSQYYNEQFF
TRBV28	TRBJ1-1	CASSWSGEAFF
TRBV4-3	TRBJ2-2	CASSHLREGPTGELFF
TRBV2	TRBJ2-7	CASTYPLTYEQYF
TRBV18	TRBJ2-7	CASSPALGQGTYEQYF
TRBV11-2	TRBJ2-7	CASSPPSGYEQYF
TRBV7-2	TRBJ2-5	CASSLGRIHQEAQYF
TRBV28	TRBJ2-5	CASSFRPAGGMTQYF
TRBV6-5	TRBJ2-5	CASSYFDRQETQYF
TRBV9	TRBJ2-1	CASSVAELAGVNEQFF
TRBV5-6	TRBJ1-1	CASSPSGWGDTEAFF
TRBV4-3	TRBJ2-1	CASSQERSYNEQFF
TRBV11-3	TRBJ2-7	CASRSGQGASKQYF
TRBV4-1	TRBJ1-1	CASSLHPPGNTEAFF
TRBV7-3	TRBJ2-1	CASSPTGGGNEQFF
TRBV29-1	TRBJ2-7	CSVTSGIGDEQYF
TRBV28	TRBJ2-7	CASSPPSGRLYEQYF
TRBV4-3	TRBJ2-1	CASSQDRLGGFYNEQFF
TRBV2	TRBJ1-4	CASRWGQGANEKLFF
TRBV19	TRBJ1-3	CASSVPGVGVTIYF
TRBV5-4	TRBJ2-3	CASSLLSGTAGDTQYF
TRBV5-4	-	CASSAGQNPYEQYF
TRBV6-9	TRBJ1-1	CASGTQGFTEAFF
TRBV18	TRBJ2-7	CASSPPWTGYNEQYF
TRBV5-1	TRBJ1-1	CASSVGQSTEAFF
TRBV7-2	TRBJ1-2	CASSLDTYNWEDGYTF